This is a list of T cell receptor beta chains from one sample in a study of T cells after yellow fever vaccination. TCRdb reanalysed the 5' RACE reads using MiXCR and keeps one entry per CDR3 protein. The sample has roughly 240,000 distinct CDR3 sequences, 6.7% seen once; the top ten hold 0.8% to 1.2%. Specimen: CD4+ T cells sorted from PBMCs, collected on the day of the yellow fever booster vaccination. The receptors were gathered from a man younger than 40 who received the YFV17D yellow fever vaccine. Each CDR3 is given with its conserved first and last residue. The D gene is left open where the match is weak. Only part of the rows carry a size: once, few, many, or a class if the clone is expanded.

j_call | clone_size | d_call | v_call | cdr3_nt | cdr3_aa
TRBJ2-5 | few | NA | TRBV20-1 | TGCAGTGCTAGAGATTTTCGGACCGGAGAGACCCAGTACTTC | CSARDFRTGETQYF
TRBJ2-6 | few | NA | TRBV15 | TGTGCCACCAGCTTGGGGGGATCTGGGGCCAACGTCCTGACTTTC | CATSLGGSGANVLTF
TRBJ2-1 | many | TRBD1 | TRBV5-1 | TGCGCCAGCTGGGACAGCCGATACAATGTTGAGCAGTTCTTC | CASWDSRYNVEQFF
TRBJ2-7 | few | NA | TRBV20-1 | TGCAGTGCTAGGGGGGCAAATCTAGTGACCTACGAGCAGTACTTC | CSARGANLVTYEQYF
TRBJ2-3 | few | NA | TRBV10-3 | TGTGCCATCAGTGAGGGGTCCTTCGTGTCTGGTACGCAGTATTTT | CAISEGSFVSGTQYF
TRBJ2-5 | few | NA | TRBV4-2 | TGTGCCAGCAGCCAAGATCGAGGTGGGGACGGAGAGACCCAGTACTTC | CASSQDRGGDGETQYF
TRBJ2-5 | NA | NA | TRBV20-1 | TGCAGTGGCTGCCGCGGGCCGCAAGAGACCCAGTACTTC | CSGCRGPQETQYF
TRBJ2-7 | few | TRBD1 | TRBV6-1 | TGTGCCAGCAGTACCACTGGGACAGCTGTTACCTACGAGCAGTACTTC | CASSTTGTAVTYEQYF
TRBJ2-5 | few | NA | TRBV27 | TGTGCCAGCAGTCGACAGGCTTGGGAAGAGACCCAGTACTTC | CASSRQAWEETQYF
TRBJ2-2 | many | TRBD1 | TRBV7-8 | TGTGCCAGCAGCTTAAGGACAGGGGGCGCCGGGGAGCTGTTTTTT | CASSLRTGGAGELFF
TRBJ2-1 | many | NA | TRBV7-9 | TGTGCCAGCGAGTCGTTCTCCTACAATGAGCAGTTCTTC | CASESFSYNEQFF
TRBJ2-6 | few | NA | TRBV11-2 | TGTGCCAGCAGCTACGCTCAGAGCTCTGGGGCCAACGTCCTGACTTTC | CASSYAQSSGANVLTF
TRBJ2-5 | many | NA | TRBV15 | TGTGCCACCAGCACCTATCCAGAAAGGGAGACCCAGTACTTC | CATSTYPERETQYF
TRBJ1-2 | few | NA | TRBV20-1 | TGCAGTGCTACCGAAGGATTTGAGGGCTACACCTTC | CSATEGFEGYTF
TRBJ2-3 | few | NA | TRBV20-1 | TGCAGTGCTAGAGAAGGCGGGAGCACAGATACGCAGTATTTT | CSAREGGSTDTQYF
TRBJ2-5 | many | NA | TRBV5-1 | TGCGCCAGCAGCCCTCCCCAGGGAGGAGGAGGGGAGACCCAGTACTTC | CASSPPQGGGGETQYF
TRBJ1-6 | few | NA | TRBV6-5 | TGTGCCAGCAGTTACCAGTGGGATACAAATTCACCCCTCCACTTT | CASSYQWDTNSPLHF
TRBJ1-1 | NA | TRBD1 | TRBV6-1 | TGTGCCAGCAGCAGGGGGCGTGGGACTGAAGCTTTCTTT | CASSRGRGTEAFF
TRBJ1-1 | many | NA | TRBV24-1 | TGTGCCACCAGTGAAAGGGGCGGCGGGAGGGCTTTCTTT | CATSERGGGRAFF
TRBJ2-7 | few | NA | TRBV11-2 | TGTGCCAGCAGCTTGGTCGCCGTCACTCTCACCCCCAGCTCCTACGAGCAGTACTTC | CASSLVAVTLTPSSYEQYF
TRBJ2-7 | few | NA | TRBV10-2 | TGCGCCAGCAGTGTGAGCACCTACGAGCAGTACTTC | CASSVSTYEQYF
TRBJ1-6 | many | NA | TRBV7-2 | TGTGCCAGCAGCTTGGACCCCAGGAATTCACCCCTCCACTTT | CASSLDPRNSPLHF
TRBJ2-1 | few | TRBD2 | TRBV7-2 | TGTGCCAGCAGCTTATCTGAACTAGCGTCAGACAATGAGCAGTTCTTC | CASSLSELASDNEQFF
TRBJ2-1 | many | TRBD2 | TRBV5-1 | TGCGCCAGCAGCCTGCGGGAGCCACTCATTGAGCAGTTCTTC | CASSLREPLIEQFF
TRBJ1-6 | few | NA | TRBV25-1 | TGTGCCAGCAGAGACACGCGGACAGCTAATTCACCCCTCCACTTT | CASRDTRTANSPLHF
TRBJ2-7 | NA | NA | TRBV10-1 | TGCGCCAGCAGTACGGGGGTTCTAGGTGAGCAGTACTTC | CASSTGVLGEQYF
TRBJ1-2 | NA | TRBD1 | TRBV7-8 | TGTGCCAGCAGCTTACAGGGGGGGATTGGAAAAAAGTATGGTGGCTACACCTTC | CASSLQGGIGKKYGGYTF
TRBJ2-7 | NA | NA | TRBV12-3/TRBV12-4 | TGTGCCAGCAGTTTAGGGGGGGACCCCTACGAGCAGTACTTC | CASSLGGDPYEQYF
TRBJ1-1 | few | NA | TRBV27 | TGTGCCAGCAGTCCGAGGAGTTTCACTGAAGCTTTCTTT | CASSPRSFTEAFF
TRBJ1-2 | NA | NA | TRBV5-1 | TGCGCCAGCAGCTCGACACCCCCGGCTAACTATGGCTACACCTTC | CASSSTPPANYGYTF
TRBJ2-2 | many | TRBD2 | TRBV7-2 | TGTGCCAGCAGAATAACTAGCGGGGTGAACACCGGGGAGCTGTTTTTT | CASRITSGVNTGELFF
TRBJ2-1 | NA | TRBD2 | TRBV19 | TGTGCCAGTAGTAAGAAGCGGGAGTCCAATGAGCAGTTCTTC | CASSKKRESNEQFF
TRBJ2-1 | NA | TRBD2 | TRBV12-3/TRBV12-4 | TGTGCCAGCAGTTCGGGACTAGCTTCCTACAATGAGCAGTTCTTC | CASSSGLASYNEQFF